The 7 T cell receptor beta chains presented below share a single source sample, sequenced in a study of identical twins. TCRdb re-called the 5' RACE reads through MiXCR, storing one row per CDR3 protein. In the table there are approximately 700,000 distinct CDR3 sequences, approximately 6.1% of which are singletons. Sequencing was performed on naive T cells sorted from blood. These receptors were obtained from a man aged 18 to 35 in good health.

In its sample, this clonotype was seen a few times. The chain couples TRBV7-8 to TRBJ2-1, with 9 bases lining up with TRBD2. Germline V CDR1 and CDR2: SGHVS, FQNEAQ. The CDR3 is 18 amino acids. Losses at the gene ends were 5 bases for V and 3 bases for J; bases not matched to a gene: 14. CDR3 sequence: CASSQTTGTSIFYNEQFF. The CDR3 bases are TGTGCCAGCAGCCAAACCACCGGGACTAGCATCTTCTACAATGAGCAGTTCTTC.

This clonotype has at least ten counts. The chain joins TRBV5-1 to TRBJ2-2; 8 bases align to TRBD2. Germline CDR1 and CDR2: SGHRS and YFSETQ. The CDR3 is made up of 15 amino acids. The J segment lost 4 bases and the V segment lost 4 bases, leaving 6 bases of the junction unmatched. CDR3 nucleotides: TGCGCCAGCAGCCAAAGCGGGAGCTCCACCGGGGAGCTGTTTTTT. Translated: CASSQSGSSTGELFF.

This clonotype has at least ten counts. The chain joins TRBV20-1 to TRBJ2-1, with 7 bases matching TRBD1. This CDR3 region has 14 residues. V shed 4 bases, J shed 5 bases, and the junction held 8 bases outside the gene matches. Germline V gene lookup returns CDR1 DFQATT and CDR2 SNEGSKA (reference sequence). CDR3 sequence: CSAIKGALNNEQFF. The DNA of the CDR3 is TGCAGTGCTATAAAGGGGGCATTGAACAATGAGCAGTTCTTC.

J is TRBJ2-2 and V is TRBV24-1, with D maybe TRBD1 (6 bases). The CDR3 sequence is 17 residues long. Germline V gene lookup returns CDR1 KGHDR and CDR2 SFDVKD. The germline V and J ends were trimmed by 7 bases and 1 base, with 18 bases remaining between them. The CDR3 region is CATSDAGWTVNTGELFF. CDR3 DNA: TGTGCCACCAGCGACGCCGGTTGGACAGTGAACACCGGGGAGCTGTTTTTT.

The chain couples TRBV12-5 to TRBJ1-5, with 9 nucleotides matching TRBD1. CDR1 is LGHNT, CDR2 FRNRAP, per germline. Trimming removed 0 bases from V and 4 bases from J; junction bases left unmatched: 7. The CDR3 spans 17 residues. CDR3 residues: CASGLVLGTGQNQPQHF. DNA of the CDR3: TGTGCTAGTGGTTTGGTACTAGGGACAGGGCAGAATCAGCCCCAGCATTTT.

The table lists this clonotype with many counts. The chain joins TRBV12-3 or TRBV12-4 to TRBJ1-2; D is unclear. The V and J ends lost 1 base and 4 bases respectively, with 13 bases between them. CDR3 length equals 15 residues. CDR3 sequence: CASSLGAGRGYGYTF. The CDR3 bases are TGTGCCAGCAGTTTAGGGGCGGGTAGAGGCTATGGCTACACCTTC.

This clonotype came up many times. V gene TRBV20-1 combines with J gene TRBJ2-5; 9 bases fit TRBD2. V trimming: 5 bases; J trimming: 5 bases; junction bases outside the gene matches: 9. This CDR3 spans 14 amino acids. Germline V gene data show CDR1 as DFQATT and CDR2 as SNEGSKA (reference sequence). The CDR3 nucleotides read TGCAGTGCTGAAGGGGCGGGAGGGTTTGAGACCCAGTACTTC. Its protein product is CSAEGAGGFETQYF.